This entry lists 25 T cell receptor beta chains sequenced from one sample in a study of T-cell reconstitution after alpha-beta-depleted transplantation in children. Molecular barcoding with unique molecular identifiers was used for the TCRbeta library. TCRdb reprocessed the PCR reads with MiXCR, giving one entry per CDR3 protein. This sample has about 980,000 distinct CDR3 sequences, with about 30% found just once. The specimen comprised PBMCs, mostly from graft donor cells, sampled 360 days after TCRalphabeta/CD19-depleted stem cell transplant. The receptors were sampled from a boy less than two years old who had a stem cell transplant for SCID, so the T cells may come from the graft donor.

The chain joins TRBV5-1 to TRBJ1-4; TRBD1 aligns across 7 bases. The CDR3 length is 15 residues. The trim removed 7 bases at V and 8 bases at J, leaving 14 bases unmatched. Per germline, CDR1 SGHRS and CDR2 YFSETQ. The CDR3 DNA is TGCGCCAGCTCAACTATAGGGGGCAAGGAGGAAAAACTGTTTTTT. This translates into CASSTIGGKEEKLFF. Combining the CDR3 with reference TRBV5-1 and TRBJ1-4 gives the whole variable domain KAGVTQTPRYLIKTRGQQVTLSCSPISGHRSVSWYQQTPGQGLQFLFEYFSETQRNKGNFPGRFSGRQFSNSRSEMNVSTLELGDSALYLCASSTIGGKEEKLFFGSGTQLSVL.

CDR3 residues: CASKKFVRQGMSDTQYF. CDR3 sequence (DNA): TGTGCCAGCAAGAAGTTTGTCCGACAGGGAATGTCAGATACGCAGTATTTT. This chain uses TRBV12-3 or TRBV12-4 with TRBJ2-3, with 7 bases lining up with TRBD1. V gave up 7 bases and J gave up 4 bases; unmatched junction bases: 17. The CDR3 length is 17 residues.

The V and J genes are TRBV29-1 and TRBJ2-7, with D perhaps given as TRBD1 or TRBD2 (5 bases each). Germline CDR1 reads SQVTM; CDR2 reads ANQGSEA. The CDR3 is 11 amino acids. V lost 4 bases and J 6 bases, leaving 10 bases between the germline ends. CDR3 sequence (DNA): TGCAGCGTTGTGAGGGGAAGCGAGCAGTACTTC. This gives the protein CSVVRGSEQYF.

The V and J genes are TRBV2 and TRBJ2-3; weak D call: TRBD1 (5 bases). Per germline, CDR1 SNHLY and CDR2 FYNNEI. The V and J ends lost 11 bases and 1 base respectively, with 22 bases between them. CDR3 size: 16 residues. DNA for the CDR3: TGTGCCTCGGCGGCAGGGTTAGGAGCTGGCACAGATACGCAGTATTTT. Protein product: CASAAGLGAGTDTQYF.

This chain uses TRBV5-1 with TRBJ2-5; 8 nucleotides line up with TRBD1. Trimming removed 5 bases from V and 1 base from J; junction bases left unmatched: 7. The CDR3 totals 15 residues. The germline CDR1 and CDR2 sequences are SGHRS and YFSETQ. CDR3 sequence: CASRTRDRSQETQYF. The CDR3 DNA reads TGCGCCAGCAGGACCCGGGACAGGAGCCAAGAGACCCAGTACTTC.

This sequence joins TRBV5-1 and TRBJ1-5; TRBD1 is a possible D gene (6 bases). Trimming left V 0 bases short and J 4 bases short, with 14 bases between. The germline V gene has CDR1 SGHRS and CDR2 YFSETQ. CDR3 length: 16 residues. CDR3 DNA sequence: TGCGCCAGCAGCTTGGGTGCGGGGGCCTCAAATCAGCCCCAGCATTTT. Translation gives CASSLGAGASNQPQHF.

This clonotype was detected a few times. The chain is built from TRBV28 and TRBJ2-5; weak D call: TRBD2 (7 bases). CDR3 size: 16 residues. Germline CDR1 reads MDHEN; CDR2 reads SYDVKM. V was cut by 6 bases and J by 3 bases, with 20 bases left in between. In DNA, the CDR3 is TGTGCCAGCAGCCTCCCGGGGGGCGAGATGGAAGAGACCCAGTACTTC. As protein: CASSLPGGEMEETQYF.

The chain couples TRBV6-2 or TRBV6-3 to TRBJ2-1; 7 nucleotides agree with TRBD2. V trimming: 9 bases; J trimming: 0 bases; junction bases outside the gene matches: 5. This CDR3 contains 14 residues. The germline CDR1 and CDR2 sequences are MNHEY and SVGEGT. CDR3 nucleotides: TGTGCCAGTAATGGCGGGAGCTCCTACAATGAGCAGTTCTTC. Amino acid sequence: CASNGGSSYNEQFF.

This clonotype was seen a few times. The gene calls are TRBV10-3 and TRBJ2-3, with 8 bases that match TRBD2. Germline V lookup: CDR1 ENHRY, CDR2 SYGVKD. The CDR3 runs 15 residues. V gave up 6 bases and J gave up 2 bases; unmatched junction bases: 7. The CDR3 loop is CAIREGGLVTDTQYF. CDR3 sequence (DNA): TGTGCCATCAGAGAAGGGGGACTAGTCACAGATACGCAGTATTTT.

This clonotype was seen a handful of times. This chain connects TRBV4-1 to TRBJ1-1; D call uncertain. The V gene lost 3 bases and the J gene lost 0 bases, with 11 bases spanning the gap. CDR1 MGHRA and CDR2 YSYEKL come from the germline V gene. The CDR3 is 15 residues long. CDR3 in amino acids: CASSHWPNMNTEAFF. The CDR3 nucleotides are TGCGCCAGCAGCCATTGGCCCAACATGAACACTGAAGCTTTCTTT.

The chain links TRBV19 to TRBJ1-1; no clear D gene. The V end lost 6 bases, the J end lost 0 bases, and 26 bases lay between the germline ends. The germline gives CDR1 LNHDA, CDR2 SQIVND (reference sequence). CDR3 size: 19 residues. CDR3 loop: CASSYNLLQAERMNTEAFF. CDR3 nucleotide sequence: TGTGCCAGTAGCTACAATCTACTTCAGGCCGAGCGAATGAACACTGAAGCTTTCTTT. Full variable domain (rest looked up from reference TRBV19 and TRBJ1-1): DGGITQSPKYLFRKEGQNVTLSCEQNLNHDAMYWYRQDPGQGLRLIYYSQIVNDFQKGDIAEGYSVSREKKESFPLTVTSAQKNPTAFYLCASSYNLLQAERMNTEAFFGQGTRLTVV.

The rearrangement links TRBV12-3 or TRBV12-4 to TRBJ2-3; 7 nucleotides line up with TRBD2. The junction had 12 bases not matched to a gene; V was cut back by 5 bases and J by 1 base. The length of the CDR3 is 17 residues. CDR3: CASSPLQLAPRTDTQYF. CDR3 DNA sequence: TGTGCCAGCAGTCCCCTCCAACTAGCGCCTCGCACAGATACGCAGTATTTT.

This rearrangement joins TRBV19 to TRBJ2-7; 12 nucleotides match TRBD2. V gave up 5 bases and J gave up 2 bases; unmatched junction bases: 4. Germline V gene lookup returns CDR1 LNHDA and CDR2 SQIVND (reference sequence). The CDR3 has 15 amino acids. The chain's CDR3 is CASSWTSGDTYEQYF. CDR3 in DNA: TGTGCCAGTAGTTGGACTAGCGGGGACACCTACGAGCAGTACTTC. The variable domain in full, with the rest retrieved from reference TRBV19 and TRBJ2-7, is DGGITQSPKYLFRKEGQNVTLSCEQNLNHDAMYWYRQDPGQGLRLIYYSQIVNDFQKGDIAEGYSVSREKKESFPLTVTSAQKNPTAFYLCASSWTSGDTYEQYFGPGTRLTVT.

This clonotype came up a few times. The chain joins TRBV7-2 to TRBJ1-4, with D unresolved. The CDR3 is 16 amino acids. Germline CDR1 reads SGHTA; CDR2 reads FQGNSA. The V gene lost 5 bases and the J gene lost 0 bases, with 13 bases spanning the gap. The CDR3 loop reads CASSQGRHPTNEKLFF. CDR3 DNA: TGTGCCAGCAGCCAAGGCAGACACCCAACTAATGAAAAACTGTTTTTT.

V usage is TRBV5-1 and J usage is TRBJ2-3, with D perhaps TRBD2 (6 bases). The CDR3 spans 15 residues. Per germline, CDR1 SGHRS and CDR2 YFSETQ. Trimming stripped 3 bases from V and 3 bases from J, with 14 bases between. Written as DNA, the CDR3 is TGCGCCAGCAGCTCTTGGGACTTCCAGACAGATACGCAGTATTTT. Translated: CASSSWDFQTDTQYF.

This clonotype was counted many times. The V gene is TRBV12-3 or TRBV12-4, the J gene TRBJ2-1; D unclear. The CDR3 runs to 13 residues. Trimming took 5 bases from V and 2 from J, leaving 7 bases between them. The CDR3 region is CASSRQTYNEQFF. The CDR3 nucleotides read TGTGCCAGCAGTCGGCAGACCTACAATGAGCAGTTCTTC.

J is TRBJ2-1 and V is TRBV5-1; no reliable D call. The CDR3 contains 13 residues. Germline CDR1 SGHRS, CDR2 YFSETQ. V lost 0 bases to trimming and J lost 5 bases, with 6 bases between them. CDR3 DNA: TGCGCCAGCAGCTTGGTTTCGGACAATGAGCAGTTCTTC. This sequence encodes CASSLVSDNEQFF.

The genes are TRBV19 and TRBJ2-3; 7 positions match TRBD1. Germline V gene data show CDR1 as LNHDA and CDR2 as SQIVND (reference sequence). The CDR3 spans 14 residues. The ends lost 3 bases at V and 5 bases at J; junction bases unmatched: 5. CDR3 amino acids: CASSMVRGQDTQYF. Written as DNA, the CDR3 is TGTGCCAGTAGTATGGTAAGGGGGCAAGATACGCAGTATTTT.

This clonotype was counted between two and nine times. The chain couples TRBV7-2 to TRBJ1-1, with TRBD1 as a possible D gene (6 bases). V dropped 1 base and J dropped 4 bases, with 16 bases sitting between them. Germline V lookup: CDR1 SGHTA, CDR2 FQGNSA. The CDR3 has 16 amino acids. Here the CDR3 reads CASSLVAGSGATEAFF. For the CDR3, the DNA is TGTGCCAGCAGCTTAGTCGCGGGATCGGGGGCCACTGAAGCTTTCTTT. Looking up the rest from reference TRBV7-2 and TRBJ1-1 gives the full variable domain: GAGVSQSPSNKVTEKGKDVELRCDPISGHTALYWYRQSLGQGLEFLIYFQGNSAPDKSGLPSDRFSAERTGGSVSTLTIQRTQQEDSAVYLCASSLVAGSGATEAFFGQGTRLTVV.

The rearrangement links TRBV27 to TRBJ2-5; 9 positions match TRBD1. The CDR3 is made up of 20 amino acids. V lost 4 bases and J lost 5; bases outside the gene matches: 23. Germline V lookup: CDR1 MNHEY, CDR2 SMNVEV (reference sequence). The CDR3 loop is CASSSARTGAVTLRGETQYF. For the CDR3, the DNA is TGTGCCAGCAGTTCAGCAAGGACAGGGGCTGTCACCCTACGCGGGGAGACCCAGTACTTC.

This clonotype was seen a few times. This chain joins TRBV20-1 and TRBJ2-1; D is uncertain. The CDR3 contains 12 residues. Trimming removed 3 bases at V and 6 bases at J, with 9 bases between. Germline lookup yields CDR1 DFQATT and CDR2 SNEGSKA (reference sequence). CDR3 bases: TGCAGTGCTAGCATCCTAGGCAATGAGCAGTTCTTC. Its protein product is CSASILGNEQFF.

The chain carries TRBV20-1 and TRBJ2-7; 8 nucleotides line up with TRBD1. The ends lost 6 bases at V and 6 bases at J; junction bases unmatched: 7. Germline CDR1 DFQATT, CDR2 SNEGSKA (reference sequence). The CDR3 runs 12 residues. The CDR3 DNA is TGCAGTGCCTCACGGACAGGGATCGAGCAGTACTTC. Translating it yields CSASRTGIEQYF.

This clonotype was recorded at least ten times. The chain joins TRBV29-1 to TRBJ2-5, with D possibly being TRBD1 or TRBD2 (5 bases each). The CDR3 runs 12 residues. Deletions cut 3 bases from V and 6 bases from J, with 11 bases between. The germline V gene has CDR1 SQVTM and CDR2 ANQGSEA. CDR3 DNA sequence: TGCAGCGTTGAGGGACCCTACCAGACCCAGTACTTC. It encodes CSVEGPYQTQYF.

This clonotype was found a few times. The chain couples TRBV15 to TRBJ2-4; a possible D gene is TRBD1 (5 bases). Germline V lookup: CDR1 LNHNV, CDR2 YYDKDF (reference sequence). The CDR3 sequence is 12 residues long. Trimming removed 6 bases from V and 4 bases from J, with 7 bases in between. CDR3 region: CATRDTKNIQYF. CDR3 DNA sequence: TGTGCCACCAGGGACACTAAAAACATTCAGTACTTC. Full variable domain (remainder filled in from reference TRBV15 and TRBJ2-4): DAMVIQNPRYQVTQFGKPVTLSCSQTLNHNVMYWYQQKSSQAPKLLFHYYDKDFNNEADTPDNFQSRRPNTSFCFLDIRSPGLGDTAMYLCATRDTKNIQYFGAGTRLSVL.

This rearrangement joins TRBV6-5 to TRBJ2-3, with a weak D call TRBD1 (6 bases). Trimming pared 2 bases from V and 2 bases from J, leaving 14 bases between. There are 16 residues in the CDR3. Germline-derived CDR1 and CDR2 are MNHEY and SVGAGI. This CDR3 is CASSYVGATFTDTQYF. CDR3 nucleotide sequence: TGTGCCAGCAGTTACGTGGGGGCGACTTTCACAGATACGCAGTATTTT.